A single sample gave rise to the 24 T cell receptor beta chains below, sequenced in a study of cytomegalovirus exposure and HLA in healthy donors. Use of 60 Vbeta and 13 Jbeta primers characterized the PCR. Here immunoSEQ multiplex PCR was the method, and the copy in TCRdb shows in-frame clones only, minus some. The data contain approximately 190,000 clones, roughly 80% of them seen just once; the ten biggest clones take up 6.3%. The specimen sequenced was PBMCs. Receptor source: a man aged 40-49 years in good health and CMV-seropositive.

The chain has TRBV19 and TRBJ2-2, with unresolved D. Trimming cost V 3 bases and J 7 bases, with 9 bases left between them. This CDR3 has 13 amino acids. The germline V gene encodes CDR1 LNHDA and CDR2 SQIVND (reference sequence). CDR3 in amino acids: CASSILLLGELFF. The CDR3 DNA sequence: TGTGCCAGTAGTATCTTACTCCTCGGGGAGCTGTTTTTT.

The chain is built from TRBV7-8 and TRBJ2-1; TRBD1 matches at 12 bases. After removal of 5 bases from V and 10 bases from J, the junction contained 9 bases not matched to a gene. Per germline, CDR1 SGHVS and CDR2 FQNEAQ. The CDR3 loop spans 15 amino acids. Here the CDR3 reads CASSNRDRGRWEQFF. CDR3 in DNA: TGTGCCAGCAGCAACCGGGACAGGGGGCGTTGGGAGCAGTTCTTC.

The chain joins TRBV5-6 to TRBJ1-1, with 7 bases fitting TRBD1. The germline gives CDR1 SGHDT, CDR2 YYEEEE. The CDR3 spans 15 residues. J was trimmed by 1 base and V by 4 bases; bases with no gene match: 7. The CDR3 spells CASSAYRGWNTEAFF. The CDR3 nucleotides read TGTGCCAGCAGCGCCTACAGGGGCTGGAACACTGAAGCTTTCTTT.

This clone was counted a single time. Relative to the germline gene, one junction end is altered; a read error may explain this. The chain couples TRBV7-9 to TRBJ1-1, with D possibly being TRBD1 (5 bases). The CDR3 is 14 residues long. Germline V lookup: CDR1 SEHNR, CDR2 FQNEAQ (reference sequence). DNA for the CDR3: TGTGCCAGCAGCCCACCTGGGGCGAACACTGGAGCTTTCTTT. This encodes CASSPPGANTGAFF.

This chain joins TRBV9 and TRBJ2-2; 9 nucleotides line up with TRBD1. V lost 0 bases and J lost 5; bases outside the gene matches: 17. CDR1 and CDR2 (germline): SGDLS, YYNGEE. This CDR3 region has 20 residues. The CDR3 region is CASSVALGQGVLVRTGELFF. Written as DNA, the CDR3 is TGTGCCAGCAGCGTAGCTCTGGGACAGGGTGTGTTAGTGAGAACCGGGGAGCTGTTTTTT.

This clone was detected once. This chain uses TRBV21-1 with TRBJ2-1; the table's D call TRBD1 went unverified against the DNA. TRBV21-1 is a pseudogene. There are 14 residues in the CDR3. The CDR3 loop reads CASSKRQGDNEQFF. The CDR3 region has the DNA TGTGCCAGCAGCAAAAGGCAGGGCGACAATGAGCAGTTCTTC.

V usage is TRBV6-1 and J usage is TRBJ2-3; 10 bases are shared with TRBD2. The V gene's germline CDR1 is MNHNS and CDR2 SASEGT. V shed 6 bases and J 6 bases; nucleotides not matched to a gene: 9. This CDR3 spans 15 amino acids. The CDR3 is CASRPYSGGPDTQYF. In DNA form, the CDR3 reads TGTGCCAGCAGGCCCTATAGCGGGGGGCCGGATACGCAGTATTTT.

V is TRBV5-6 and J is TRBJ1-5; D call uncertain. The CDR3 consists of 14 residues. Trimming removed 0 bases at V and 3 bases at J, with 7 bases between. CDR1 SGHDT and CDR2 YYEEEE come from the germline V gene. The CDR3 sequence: CASSLGWANQPQHF. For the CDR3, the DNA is TGTGCCAGCAGCTTGGGCTGGGCCAATCAGCCCCAGCATTTT. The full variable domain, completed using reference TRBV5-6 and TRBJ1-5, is DAGVTQSPTHLIKTRGQQVTLRCSPKSGHDTVSWYQQALGQGPQFIFQYYEEEERQRGNFPDRFSGHQFPNYSSELNVNALLLGDSALYLCASSLGWANQPQHFGDGTRLSIL.

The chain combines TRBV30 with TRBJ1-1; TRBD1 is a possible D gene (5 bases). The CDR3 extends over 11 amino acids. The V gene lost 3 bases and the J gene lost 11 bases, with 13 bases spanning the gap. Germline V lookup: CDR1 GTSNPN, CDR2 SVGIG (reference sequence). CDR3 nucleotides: TGTGCCTGGAGATGGAGGGGCGGGGCTTTCTTT. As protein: CAWRWRGGAFF.

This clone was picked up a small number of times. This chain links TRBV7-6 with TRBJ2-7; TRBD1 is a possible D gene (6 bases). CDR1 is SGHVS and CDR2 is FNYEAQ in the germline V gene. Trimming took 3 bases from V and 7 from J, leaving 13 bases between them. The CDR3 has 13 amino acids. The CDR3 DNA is TGTGCCAGCAGCTTCGTGGGGGCAGGGGAGCAGTACTTC. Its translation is CASSFVGAGEQYF.

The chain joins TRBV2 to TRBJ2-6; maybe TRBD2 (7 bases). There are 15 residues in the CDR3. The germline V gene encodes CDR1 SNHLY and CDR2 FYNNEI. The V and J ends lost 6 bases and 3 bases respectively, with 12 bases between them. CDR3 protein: CASRRGGYGANVLTF. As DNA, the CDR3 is TGTGCCAGCAGGAGGGGGGGGTATGGGGCCAACGTCCTGACTTTC.

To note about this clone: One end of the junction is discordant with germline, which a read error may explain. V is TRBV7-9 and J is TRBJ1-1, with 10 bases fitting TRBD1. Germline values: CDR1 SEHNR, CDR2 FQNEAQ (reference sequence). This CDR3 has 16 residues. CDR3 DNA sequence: TGTTCCAGCAGCTTAGGGAATACGGGACAGGGGACCGAAGCTTTCTTT. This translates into CSSSLGNTGQGTEAFF.

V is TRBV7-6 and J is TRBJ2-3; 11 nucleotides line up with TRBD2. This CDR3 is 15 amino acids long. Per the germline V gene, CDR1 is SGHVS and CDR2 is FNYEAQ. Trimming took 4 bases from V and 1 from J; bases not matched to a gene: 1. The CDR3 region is CASSSGLAGTDTQYF. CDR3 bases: TGTGCCAGCAGCTCGGGACTAGCGGGCACAGATACGCAGTATTTT. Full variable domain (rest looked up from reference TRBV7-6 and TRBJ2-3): GAGVSQSPRYKVTKRGQDVALRCDPISGHVSLYWYRQALGQGPEFLTYFNYEAQQDKSGLPNDRFSAERPEGSISTLTIQRTEQRDSAMYRCASSSGLAGTDTQYFGPGTRLTVL.

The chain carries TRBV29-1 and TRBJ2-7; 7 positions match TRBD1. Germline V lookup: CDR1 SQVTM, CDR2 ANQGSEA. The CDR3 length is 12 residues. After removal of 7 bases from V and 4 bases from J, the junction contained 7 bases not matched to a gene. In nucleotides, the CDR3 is TGCAGCGCCGGGACAGCTTCTTACGAGCAGTACTTC. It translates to CSAGTASYEQYF.

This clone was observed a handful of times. The CDR3 region has the DNA TGTGCCAGCTCACCACTGATCCGCCTAGACGCCCAAGAGACCCAGTACTTC. This encodes CASSPLIRLDAQETQYF. This sequence joins TRBV18 and TRBJ2-5; D is undetermined. Germline-derived CDR1 and CDR2 are KGHSH and LQKENI. The CDR3 has 17 residues. The ends were cut back, 1 base at V and 1 base at J, with 16 bases in the middle.

The CDR3 loop is CASSADRGYGYTF. The CDR3 DNA is TGTGCCAGCAGTGCGGACAGGGGCTATGGCTACACCTTC. The chain links TRBV6-5 to TRBJ1-2; 9 bases are shared with TRBD1. CDR1 MNHEY and CDR2 SVGAGI come from the germline V gene. The CDR3 covers 13 residues. V shed 5 bases and J 4 bases; nucleotides not matched to a gene: 2.

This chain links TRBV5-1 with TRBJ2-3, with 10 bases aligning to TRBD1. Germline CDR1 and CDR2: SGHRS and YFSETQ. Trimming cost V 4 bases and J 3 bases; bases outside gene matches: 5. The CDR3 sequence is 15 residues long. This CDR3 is CASSGKDRGTDTQYF. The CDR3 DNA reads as TGCGCCAGCAGCGGGAAGGACAGGGGGACAGATACGCAGTATTTT.

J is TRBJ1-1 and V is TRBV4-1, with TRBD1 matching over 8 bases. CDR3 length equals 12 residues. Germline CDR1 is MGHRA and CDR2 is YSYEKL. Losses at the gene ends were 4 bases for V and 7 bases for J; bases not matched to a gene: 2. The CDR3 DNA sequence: TGCGCCAGCAGCCGAGGACAGGGTGAAGCTTTCTTT. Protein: CASSRGQGEAFF.

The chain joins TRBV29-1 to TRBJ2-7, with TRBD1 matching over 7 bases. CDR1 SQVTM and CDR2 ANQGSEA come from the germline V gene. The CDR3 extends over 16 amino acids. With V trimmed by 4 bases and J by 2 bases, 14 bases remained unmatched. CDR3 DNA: TGCAGCGTTGTGTTCTTAAGGACAGGCACTACCTACGAGCAGTACTTC. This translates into CSVVFLRTGTTYEQYF.

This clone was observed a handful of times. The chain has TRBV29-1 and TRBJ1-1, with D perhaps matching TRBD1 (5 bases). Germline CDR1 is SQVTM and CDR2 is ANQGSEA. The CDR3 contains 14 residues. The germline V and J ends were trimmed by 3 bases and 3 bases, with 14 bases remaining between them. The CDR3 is CSVDRGTVYTEAFF. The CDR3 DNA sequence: TGCAGCGTTGATCGGGGGACGGTGTACACTGAAGCTTTCTTT.

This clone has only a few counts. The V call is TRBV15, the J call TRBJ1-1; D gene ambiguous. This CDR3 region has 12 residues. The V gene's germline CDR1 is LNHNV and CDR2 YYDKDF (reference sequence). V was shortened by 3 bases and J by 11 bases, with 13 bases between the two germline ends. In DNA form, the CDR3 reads TGTGCCACCAGCAGCCTAAGAGGGAGGGCTTTCTTT. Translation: CATSSLRGRAFF.

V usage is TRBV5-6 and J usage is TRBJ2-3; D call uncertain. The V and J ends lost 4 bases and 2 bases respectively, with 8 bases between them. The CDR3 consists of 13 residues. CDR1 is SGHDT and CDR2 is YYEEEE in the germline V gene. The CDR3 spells CASSLVDTDTQYF. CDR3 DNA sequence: TGTGCCAGCAGCCTCGTAGACACAGATACGCAGTATTTT.

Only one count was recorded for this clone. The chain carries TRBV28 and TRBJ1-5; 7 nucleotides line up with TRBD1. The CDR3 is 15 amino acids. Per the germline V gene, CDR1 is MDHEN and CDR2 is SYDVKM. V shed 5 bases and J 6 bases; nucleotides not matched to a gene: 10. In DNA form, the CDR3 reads TGTGCCAGCAGTAAACAACAGGGGCTGGGTCAGCCCCAGCATTTT. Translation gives CASSKQQGLGQPQHF.

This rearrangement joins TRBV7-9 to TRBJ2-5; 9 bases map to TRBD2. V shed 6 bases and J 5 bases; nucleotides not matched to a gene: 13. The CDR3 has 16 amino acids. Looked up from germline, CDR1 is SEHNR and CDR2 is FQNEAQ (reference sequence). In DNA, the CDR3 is TGTGCCAGCAGTCCAGATGGCGGGGGGGCTTTGGAGACCCAGTACTTC. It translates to CASSPDGGGALETQYF.